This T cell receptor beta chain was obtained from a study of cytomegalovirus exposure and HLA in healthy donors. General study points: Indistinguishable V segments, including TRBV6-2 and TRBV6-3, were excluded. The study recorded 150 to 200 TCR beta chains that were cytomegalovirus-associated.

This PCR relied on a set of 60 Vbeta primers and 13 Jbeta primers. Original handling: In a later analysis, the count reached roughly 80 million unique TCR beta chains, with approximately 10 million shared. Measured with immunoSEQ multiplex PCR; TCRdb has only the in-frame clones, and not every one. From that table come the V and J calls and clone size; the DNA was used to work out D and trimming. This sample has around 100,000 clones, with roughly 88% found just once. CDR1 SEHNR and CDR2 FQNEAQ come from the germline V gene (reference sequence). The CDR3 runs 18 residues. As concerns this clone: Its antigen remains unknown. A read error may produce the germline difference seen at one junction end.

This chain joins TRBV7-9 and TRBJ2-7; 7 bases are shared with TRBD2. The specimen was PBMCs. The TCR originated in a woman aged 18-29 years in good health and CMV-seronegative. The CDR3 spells CSSSLFPPRLAGFYEQYF. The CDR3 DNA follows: TGTTCCAGCAGCTTATTCCCCCCTCGACTAGCTGGTTTCTACGAGCAGTACTTC.